The T cell receptor (beta chain) under discussion was sequenced for a study of blood T cell repertoires in COVID-19. This clone was detected once. TCRdb keeps only in-frame clones here, not all; method: immunoSEQ multiplex PCR. The sample contains about 440,000 clones, about nine tenths of which appear only once. V was cut by 5 bases and J by 1 base, with 14 bases left in between. Germline assignment: CDR1 SGHTA and CDR2 FQGTGA. The CDR3 loop spans 15 amino acids. What was sequenced was PBMCs or T cells enriched from blood (not recorded which). The sequence came from a man aged 18 to 30 who had recovered from COVID-19. The chain joins TRBV7-3 to TRBJ1-2; D is perhaps TRBD1 (5 bases). This CDR3 is CASSPGGGDNYGYTF. The CDR3 bases are TGTGCCAGCAGCCCCGGTGGGGGGGATAACTATGGCTACACCTTC.